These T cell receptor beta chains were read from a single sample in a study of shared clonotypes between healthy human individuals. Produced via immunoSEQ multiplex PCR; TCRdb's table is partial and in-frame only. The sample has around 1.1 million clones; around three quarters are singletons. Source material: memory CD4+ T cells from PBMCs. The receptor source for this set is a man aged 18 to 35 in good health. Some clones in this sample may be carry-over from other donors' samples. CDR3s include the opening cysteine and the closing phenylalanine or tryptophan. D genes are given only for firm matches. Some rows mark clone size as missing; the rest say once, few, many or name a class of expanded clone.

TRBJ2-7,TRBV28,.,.,CASSFLERSYEQYF,TGTGCCAGCAGTTTTCTCGAGAGGTCCTACGAGCAGTACTTC
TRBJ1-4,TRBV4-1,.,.,CASSPVGNRANEKLFF,TGCGCCAGCAGCCCAGTGGGGAATAGAGCTAATGAAAAACTGTTTTTT
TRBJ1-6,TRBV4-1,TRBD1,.,CASSHEGARGSPLHF,TGCGCCAGCAGCCATGAGGGGGCTCGGGGGTCACCCCTCCACTTT
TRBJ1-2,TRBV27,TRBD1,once,CASSLSIGGQFYGYTF,TGTGCCAGCAGTTTATCGATCGGGGGACAGTTTTATGGCTACACCTTC
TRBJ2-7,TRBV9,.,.,CASSPTTRSYEQYF,TGTGCCAGCAGCCCCACCACCCGGTCCTACGAGCAGTACTTC
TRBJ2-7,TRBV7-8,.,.,CASSPRGQRDSYEQYF,TGTGCCAGCAGCCCTAGGGGACAGCGGGACTCCTACGAGCAGTACTTC
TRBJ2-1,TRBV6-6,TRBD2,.,CASTPPAGGPNEQFF,TGTGCCAGCACCCCCCCCGCGGGAGGCCCCAATGAGCAGTTCTTC
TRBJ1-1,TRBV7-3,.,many,CASSLTGNTEAFF,TGTGCCAGCAGCTTAACAGGGAACACTGAAGCTTTCTTT
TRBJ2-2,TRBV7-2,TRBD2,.,CASSTPSGENTGELFF,TGTGCCAGCAGCACCCCTAGCGGAGAGAACACCGGGGAGCTGTTTTTT
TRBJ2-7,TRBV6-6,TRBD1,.,CASRPTGLTYEQYF,TGTGCCAGCAGACCGACAGGGTTAACCTACGAGCAGTACTTC
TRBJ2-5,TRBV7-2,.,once,CASSTARQETQYF,TGTGCCAGCAGCACCGCCCGGCAAGAGACCCAGTACTTC
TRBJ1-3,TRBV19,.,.,CASSIEGGNTIYF,TGTGCCAGTAGTATCGAGGGTGGAAACACCATATATTTT
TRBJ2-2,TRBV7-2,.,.,CASSLNRQERSGELFF,TGTGCCAGCAGCTTAAACCGACAGGAAAGGTCCGGGGAGCTGTTTTTT
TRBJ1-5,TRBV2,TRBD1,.,CASAETGGDQPQHF,TGTGCCAGCGCCGAGACAGGGGGGGATCAGCCCCAGCATTTT
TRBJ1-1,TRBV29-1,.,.,CSVAGLGAFF,TGCAGCGTTGCCGGTTTAGGAGCTTTCTTT
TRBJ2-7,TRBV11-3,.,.,CASSRGTNEQYF,TGTGCCAGCAGCCGGGGGACCAACGAGCAGTACTTC
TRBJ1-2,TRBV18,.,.,CASSPPSVSSYGYTF,TGTGCCAGCTCACCACCTTCTGTCTCCAGTTATGGCTACACCTTC
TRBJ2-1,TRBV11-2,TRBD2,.,CASSEGTSGSLDEQFF,TGTGCCAGCAGCGAGGGGACTAGCGGGAGTTTGGATGAGCAGTTCTTC
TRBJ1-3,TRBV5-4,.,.,CASSSRTGTGNTIYF,TGTGCCAGCAGCTCGAGAACAGGGACTGGAAACACCATATATTTT
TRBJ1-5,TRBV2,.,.,CASSVGGSNQPQHF,TGTGCCAGCAGTGTAGGGGGTAGCAATCAGCCCCAGCATTTT
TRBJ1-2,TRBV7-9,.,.,CASSLGAAAPNYGYTF,TGTGCCAGCAGCCTAGGGGCAGCGGCTCCTAACTATGGCTACACCTTC
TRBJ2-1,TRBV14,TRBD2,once,CASSQGLGGEQFF,TGTGCCAGCAGCCAGGGACTAGGAGGTGAGCAGTTCTTC
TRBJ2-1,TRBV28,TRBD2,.,CASSPAQGTSPRSEFF,TGTGCCAGCAGCCCCGCCCAGGGGACTAGCCCTAGATCTGAGTTCTTC
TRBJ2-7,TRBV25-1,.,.,CASSGGRFYEQYF,TGTGCCAGCAGCGGGGGACGGTTCTACGAGCAGTACTTC
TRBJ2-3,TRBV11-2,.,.,CASRLGADTQYF,TGTGCCAGCAGATTGGGGGCGGATACGCAGTATTTT
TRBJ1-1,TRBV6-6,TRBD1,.,CASRRGQGNTEAFF,TGTGCCAGCAGGCGGGGACAGGGGAACACTGAAGCTTTCTTT
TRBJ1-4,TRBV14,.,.,CASSRAGQFREKLFF,TGTGCCAGCAGCCGGGCAGGTCAATTCCGGGAAAAACTGTTTTTT
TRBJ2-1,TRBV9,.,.,CASSVGGGLPFF,TGTGCCAGCAGCGTAGGGGGGGGCCTCCCGTTCTTC
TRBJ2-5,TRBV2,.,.,CASSESLRETQYF,TGTGCCAGCAGTGAAAGCTTGAGAGAGACCCAGTACTTC
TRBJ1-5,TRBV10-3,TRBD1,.,CAISESTGYGQPQHF,TGTGCCATCAGTGAGTCGACAGGGTATGGCCAGCCCCAGCATTTT
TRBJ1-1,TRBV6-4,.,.,CASSDSGGNTEAFF,TGTGCCAGCAGTGACTCTGGGGGGAACACTGAAGCTTTCTTT
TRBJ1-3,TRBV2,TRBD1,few,CASSDRTGFSGNTIYF,TGTGCCAGCAGTGACCGGACAGGCTTCTCTGGAAACACCATATATTTT
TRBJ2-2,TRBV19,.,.,CASRGAELNTGELFF,TGTGCCAGTAGGGGAGCGGAACTGAACACCGGGGAGCTGTTTTTT
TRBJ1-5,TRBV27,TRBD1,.,CASSFHGTGAQPQHF,TGTGCCAGCAGTTTCCACGGGACAGGGGCTCAGCCCCAGCATTTT
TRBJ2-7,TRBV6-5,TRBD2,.,CASSYRQREYPQYF,TGTGCCAGCAGTTACCGCCAGCGGGAGTACCCGCAGTACTTC
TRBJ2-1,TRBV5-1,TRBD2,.,CASSRTTSGRARANEQFF,TGCGCCAGCAGCCGGACGACTAGCGGGAGGGCCCGAGCGAATGAGCAGTTCTTC
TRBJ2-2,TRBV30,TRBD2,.,CAWKEVGGETGELFF,TGTGCCTGGAAGGAAGTCGGGGGGGAAACCGGGGAGCTGTTTTTT
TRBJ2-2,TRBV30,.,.,CAWSVVNTGELFF,TGTGCCTGGAGTGTAGTGAACACCGGGGAGCTGTTTTTT
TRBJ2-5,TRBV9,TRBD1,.,CASSAQQTGEETQYF,TGTGCCAGCAGCGCCCAACAGACAGGGGAAGAGACCCAGTACTTC
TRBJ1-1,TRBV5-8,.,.,CASSLDISGLNTEAFF,TGTGCCAGCAGCTTGGACATTAGTGGGCTGAACACTGAAGCTTTCTTT
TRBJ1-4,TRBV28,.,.,CASSPPGAGNEKLFF,TGTGCCAGCAGTCCCCCGGGGGCGGGGAATGAAAAACTGTTTTTT
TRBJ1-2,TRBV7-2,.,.,CASSLGGERYTF,TGTGCCAGCAGCTTAGGGGGCGAGCGCTACACCTTC
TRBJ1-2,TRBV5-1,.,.,CASSLKLGQGPYTF,TGCGCCAGCAGCTTGAAGTTAGGCCAGGGGCCCTACACCTTC
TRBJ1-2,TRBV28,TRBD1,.,CASRNAGTGYGYTF,TGTGCCAGCAGAAACGCCGGGACAGGGTATGGCTACACCTTC
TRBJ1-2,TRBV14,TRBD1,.,CASSPRTGDGYTF,TGTGCCAGCAGCCCGCGGACAGGTGATGGCTACACCTTC
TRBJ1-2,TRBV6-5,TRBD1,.,CASSPTGAGGYTF,TGTGCCAGCAGCCCAACAGGGGCGGGGGGCTACACCTTC
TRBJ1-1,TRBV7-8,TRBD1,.,CASSTNRGTEAFF,TGTGCCAGCAGCACAAACAGGGGGACTGAAGCTTTCTTT
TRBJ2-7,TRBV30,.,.,CAWSVSGGRVIEQYF,TGTGCCTGGAGTGTATCCGGGGGGCGGGTGATCGAGCAGTACTTC
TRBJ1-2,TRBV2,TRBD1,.,CASSATGGWGYTF,TGTGCCAGCAGCGCCACAGGGGGCTGGGGCTACACCTTC
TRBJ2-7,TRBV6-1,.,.,CASSEYTRTYEQYF,TGTGCCAGCAGTGAATATACGCGCACCTACGAGCAGTACTTC
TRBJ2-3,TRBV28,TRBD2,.,CASSLRREARPFTDTQYF,TGTGCCAGCAGTTTACGGCGGGAGGCCCGTCCTTTCACAGATACGCAGTATTTT
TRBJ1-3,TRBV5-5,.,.,CASSLWSGDNTIYF,TGTGCCAGCAGCTTGTGGTCGGGGGATAACACCATATATTTT
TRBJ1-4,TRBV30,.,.,CAWNLREKLFF,TGTGCCTGGAACTTGCGTGAAAAACTGTTTTTT
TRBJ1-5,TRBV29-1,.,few,CSVEGRVLQPQHF,TGCAGCGTTGAGGGCAGGGTCCTCCAGCCCCAGCATTTT
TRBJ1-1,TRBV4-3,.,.,CASSLQRNTEAFF,TGCGCCAGCAGCCTGCAGAGGAACACTGAAGCTTTCTTT